The source of this T cell receptor (beta chain) is a study of CD8 T cells in ankylosing spondylitis. Study findings and constraints: Earlier authors reported some of these motif variants in reactive arthritis synovial fluid and blood. Characteristic, it appeared, of ankylosing spondylitis blood was a TCR beta motif of about eight highly homologous variants. Researchers reportedly found disease-linked clones significantly enriched in matched ankylosing spondylitis synovial fluid.

For TCR beta, libraries came from quantitative 5'-RACE with molecular barcodes. TCRdb reprocessed the 5' RACE reads with MiXCR, giving one entry per CDR3 protein. The sample holds about 64,000 distinct CDR3 sequences, roughly 6.2% seen once. There are many counts of this clonotype. The antigen is undetermined. Per germline, CDR1 KGHSH and CDR2 LQKENI. The V gene end was trimmed by 3 bases and the J gene end by 6 bases; junction bases not matched to a gene: 6. The CDR3 has 16 residues. The sample consisted of synovial fluid, either unsorted or a sorted T cell fraction (not recorded which). The V and J genes are TRBV18 and TRBJ2-3; 13 nucleotides align to TRBD2. This TCR was sampled from a male donor with ankylosing spondylitis. CDR3 in DNA: TGTGCCAGCTCACCCGGACTAGCGGGAGTGGTGGATACGCAGTATTTT. Protein product: CASSPGLAGVVDTQYF.